Detailed here is one TCR beta chain. The germline CDR1 and CDR2 sequences are SGDLS and YYNGEE. With V trimmed by 4 bases and J by 4 bases, 13 bases remained unmatched. CDR3 length equals 16 residues. These data belong to a study of blood T cell repertoires in COVID-19. Study-level background: The United States, Italy and Spain provided the acute and convalescent COVID-19 samples. Sample material is recorded as cDNA or gDNA derived from T cells, B-cell-depleted T cells, or PBMCs.

Original analysis: Amplifying reference gene primers gave estimates of nucleated cell counts. Sequencing was performed with immunoSEQ multiplex PCR; in TCRdb, only in-frame clones are kept and a portion is missing. V and J calls plus clone size are reproduced from that table; the DNA served to infer D and trimming. This sample carries 44,000 or so clones, roughly 80% of them seen once, and the ten largest clones take less than 4.5%. This sequence originates from a man in his fifties with active COVID-19. Source material: peripheral blood. This chain links TRBV9 with TRBJ2-7; 8 bases are a match to TRBD2. This CDR3 is CASSSPGGTEHYEQYF. The CDR3 coding sequence is TGTGCCAGCAGCTCTCCGGGGGGGACGGAACATTACGAGCAGTACTTC.